This TCR beta chain was recorded in a study of blood T cell repertoires in COVID-19. This CDR3 region has 14 residues. Germline V CDR1 and CDR2: MNHNS, SASEGT. V was clipped by 5 bases and J by 0 bases, with 10 bases between them. Repertoires were generated with immunoSEQ multiplex PCR, while TCRdb's copy carries only in-frame clones and drops some. This table has about 85,000 clones, roughly 87% appearing once. Sequenced input: peripheral blood. This TCR came from a man between 45 and 60 years old with acute or convalescent COVID-19. The rearrangement links TRBV6-1 to TRBJ2-5; a weak D match, TRBD1 (6 bases). CDR3 amino acids: CASSFGQYQETQYF. In DNA, the CDR3 is TGTGCCAGCAGTTTCGGACAGTACCAAGAGACCCAGTACTTC.